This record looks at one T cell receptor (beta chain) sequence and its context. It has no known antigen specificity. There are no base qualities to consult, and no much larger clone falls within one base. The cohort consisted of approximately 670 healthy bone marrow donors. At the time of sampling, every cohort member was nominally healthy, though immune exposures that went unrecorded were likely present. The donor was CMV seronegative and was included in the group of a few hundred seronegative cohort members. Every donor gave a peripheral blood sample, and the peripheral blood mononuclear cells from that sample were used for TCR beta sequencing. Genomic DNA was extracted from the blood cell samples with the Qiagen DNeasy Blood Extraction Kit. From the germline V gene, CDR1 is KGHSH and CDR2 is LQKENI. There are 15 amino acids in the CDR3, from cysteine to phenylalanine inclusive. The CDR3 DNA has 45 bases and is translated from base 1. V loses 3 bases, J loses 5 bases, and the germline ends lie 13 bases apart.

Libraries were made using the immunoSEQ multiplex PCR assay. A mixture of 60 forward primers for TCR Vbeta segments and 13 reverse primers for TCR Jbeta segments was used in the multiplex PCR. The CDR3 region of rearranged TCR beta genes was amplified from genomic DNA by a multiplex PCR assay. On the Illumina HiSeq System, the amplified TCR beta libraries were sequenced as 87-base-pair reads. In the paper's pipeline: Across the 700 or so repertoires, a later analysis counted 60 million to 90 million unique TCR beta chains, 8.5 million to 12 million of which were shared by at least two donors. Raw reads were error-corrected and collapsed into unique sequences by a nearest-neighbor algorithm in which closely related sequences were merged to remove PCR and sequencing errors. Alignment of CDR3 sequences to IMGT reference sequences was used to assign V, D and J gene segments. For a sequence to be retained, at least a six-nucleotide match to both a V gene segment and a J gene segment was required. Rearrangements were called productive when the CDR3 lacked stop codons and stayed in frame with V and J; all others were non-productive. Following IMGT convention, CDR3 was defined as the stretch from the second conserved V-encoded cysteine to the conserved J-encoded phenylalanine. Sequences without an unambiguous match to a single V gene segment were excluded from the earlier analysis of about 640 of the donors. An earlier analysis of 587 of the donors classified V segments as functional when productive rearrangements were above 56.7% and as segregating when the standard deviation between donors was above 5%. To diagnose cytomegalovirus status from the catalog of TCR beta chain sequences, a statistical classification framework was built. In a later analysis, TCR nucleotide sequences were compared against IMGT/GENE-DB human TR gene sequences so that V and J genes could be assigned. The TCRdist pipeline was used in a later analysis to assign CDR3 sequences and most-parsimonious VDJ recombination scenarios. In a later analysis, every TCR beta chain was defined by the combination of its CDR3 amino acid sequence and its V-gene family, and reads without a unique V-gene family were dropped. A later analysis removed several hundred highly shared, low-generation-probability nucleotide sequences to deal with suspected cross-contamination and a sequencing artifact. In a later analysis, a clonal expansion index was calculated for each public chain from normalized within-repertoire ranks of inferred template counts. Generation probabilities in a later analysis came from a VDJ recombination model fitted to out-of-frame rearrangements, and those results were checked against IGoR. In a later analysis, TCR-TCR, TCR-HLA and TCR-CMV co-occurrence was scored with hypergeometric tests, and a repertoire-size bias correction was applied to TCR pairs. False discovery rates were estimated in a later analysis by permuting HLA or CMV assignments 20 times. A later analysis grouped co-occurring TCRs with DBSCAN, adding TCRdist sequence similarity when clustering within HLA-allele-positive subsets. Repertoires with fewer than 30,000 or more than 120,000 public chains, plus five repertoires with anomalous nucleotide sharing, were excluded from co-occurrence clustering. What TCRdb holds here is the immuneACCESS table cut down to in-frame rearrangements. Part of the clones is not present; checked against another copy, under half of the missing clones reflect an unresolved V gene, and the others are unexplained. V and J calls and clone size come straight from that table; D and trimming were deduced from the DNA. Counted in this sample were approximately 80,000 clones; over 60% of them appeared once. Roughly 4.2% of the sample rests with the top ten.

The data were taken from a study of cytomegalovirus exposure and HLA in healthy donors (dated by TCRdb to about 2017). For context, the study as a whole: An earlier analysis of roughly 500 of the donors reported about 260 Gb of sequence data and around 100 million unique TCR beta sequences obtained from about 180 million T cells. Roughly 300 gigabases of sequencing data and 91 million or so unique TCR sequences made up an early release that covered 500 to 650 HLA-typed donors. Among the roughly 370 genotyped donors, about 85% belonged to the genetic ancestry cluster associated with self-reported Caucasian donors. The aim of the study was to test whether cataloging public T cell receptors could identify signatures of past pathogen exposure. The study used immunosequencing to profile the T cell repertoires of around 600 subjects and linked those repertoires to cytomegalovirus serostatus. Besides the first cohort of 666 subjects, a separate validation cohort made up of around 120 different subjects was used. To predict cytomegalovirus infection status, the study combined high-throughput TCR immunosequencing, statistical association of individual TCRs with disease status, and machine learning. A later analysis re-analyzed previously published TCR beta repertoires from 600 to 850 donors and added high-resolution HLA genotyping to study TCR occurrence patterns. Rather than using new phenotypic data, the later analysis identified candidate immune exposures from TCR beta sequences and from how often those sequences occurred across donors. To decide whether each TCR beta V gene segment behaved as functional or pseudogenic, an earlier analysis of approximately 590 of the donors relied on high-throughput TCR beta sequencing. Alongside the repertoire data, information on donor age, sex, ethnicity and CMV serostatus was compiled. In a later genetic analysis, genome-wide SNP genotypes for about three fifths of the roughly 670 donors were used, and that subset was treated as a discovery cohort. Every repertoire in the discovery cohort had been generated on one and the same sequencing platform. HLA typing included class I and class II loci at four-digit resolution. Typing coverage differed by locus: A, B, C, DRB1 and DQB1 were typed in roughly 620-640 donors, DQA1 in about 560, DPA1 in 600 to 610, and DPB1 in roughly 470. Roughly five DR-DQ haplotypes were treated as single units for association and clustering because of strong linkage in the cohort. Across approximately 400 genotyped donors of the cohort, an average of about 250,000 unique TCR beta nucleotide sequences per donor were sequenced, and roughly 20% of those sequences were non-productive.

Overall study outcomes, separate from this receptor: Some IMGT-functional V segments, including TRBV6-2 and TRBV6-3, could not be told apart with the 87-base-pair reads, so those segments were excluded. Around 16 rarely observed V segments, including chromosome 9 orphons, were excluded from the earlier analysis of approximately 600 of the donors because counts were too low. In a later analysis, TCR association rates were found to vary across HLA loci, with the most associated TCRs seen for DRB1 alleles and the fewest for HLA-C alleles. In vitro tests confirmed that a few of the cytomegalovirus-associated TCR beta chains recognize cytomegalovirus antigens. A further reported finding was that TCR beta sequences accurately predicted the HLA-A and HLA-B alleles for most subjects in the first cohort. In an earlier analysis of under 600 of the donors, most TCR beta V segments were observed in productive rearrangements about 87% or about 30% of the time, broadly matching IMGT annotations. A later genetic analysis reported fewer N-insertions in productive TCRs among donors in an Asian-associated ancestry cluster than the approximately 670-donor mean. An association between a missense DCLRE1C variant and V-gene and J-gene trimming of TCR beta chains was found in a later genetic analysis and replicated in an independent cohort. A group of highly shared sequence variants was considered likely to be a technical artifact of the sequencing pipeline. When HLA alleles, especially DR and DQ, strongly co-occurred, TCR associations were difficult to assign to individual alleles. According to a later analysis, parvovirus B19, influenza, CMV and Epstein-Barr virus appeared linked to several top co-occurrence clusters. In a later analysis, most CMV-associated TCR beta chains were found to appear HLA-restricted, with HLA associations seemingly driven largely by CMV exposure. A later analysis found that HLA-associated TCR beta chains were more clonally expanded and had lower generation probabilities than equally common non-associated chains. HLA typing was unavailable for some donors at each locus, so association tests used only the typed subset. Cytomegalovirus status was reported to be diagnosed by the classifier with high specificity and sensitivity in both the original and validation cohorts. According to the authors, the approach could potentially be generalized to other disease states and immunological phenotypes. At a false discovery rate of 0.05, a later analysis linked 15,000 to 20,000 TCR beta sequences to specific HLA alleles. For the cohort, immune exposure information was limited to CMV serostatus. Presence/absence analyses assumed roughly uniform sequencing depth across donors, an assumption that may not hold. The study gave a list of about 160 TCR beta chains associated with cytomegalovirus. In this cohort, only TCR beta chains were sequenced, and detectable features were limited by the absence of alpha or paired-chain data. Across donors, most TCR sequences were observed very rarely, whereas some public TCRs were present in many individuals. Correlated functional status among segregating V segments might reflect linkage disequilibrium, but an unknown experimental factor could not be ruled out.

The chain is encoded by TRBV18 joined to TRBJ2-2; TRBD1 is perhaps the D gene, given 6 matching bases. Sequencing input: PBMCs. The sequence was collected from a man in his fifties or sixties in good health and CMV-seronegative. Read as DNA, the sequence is TGTGCCAGCTCACCGAAGCCGCAGGGGACCGGGGAGCTGTTTTTT. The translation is CASSPKPQGTGELFF.